One and the same sample provided the 2 T cell receptor beta chains below, sequenced in a study of cytomegalovirus exposure and HLA in healthy donors. In the PCR, 60 Vbeta and 13 Jbeta primers were used. Using immunoSEQ multiplex PCR, the repertoire was profiled, and TCRdb retains in-frame clones only, with some absent. Of approximately 150,000 clones in the sample, roughly 85% were seen once. The source material was PBMCs. These TCRs come from a man in his forties in good health and CMV-seronegative.

A few counts support this clone. CDR3 DNA: TGTGCCAGCAGTGAAGACTCATCTGGGGCCAACGTCCTGACTTTC. Its translation: CASSEDSSGANVLTF. V usage is TRBV2 and J usage is TRBJ2-6; D ambiguous. CDR1 and CDR2 (germline): SNHLY, FYNNEI. CDR3 length: 15 amino acids. V shed 1 base and J shed 1 base, with 5 bases lying between them.

The table lists this clone with a few counts. This chain links TRBV21-1 with TRBJ2-5; the table's D call of TRBD1 was not tested on the DNA. TRBV21-1 is a recognized pseudogene. The CDR3 length is 13 residues. CDR3 amino acids: CAVTGTGQETQYF. The CDR3 nucleotides read TGTGCAGTTACCGGGACAGGGCAAGAGACCCAGTACTTC.